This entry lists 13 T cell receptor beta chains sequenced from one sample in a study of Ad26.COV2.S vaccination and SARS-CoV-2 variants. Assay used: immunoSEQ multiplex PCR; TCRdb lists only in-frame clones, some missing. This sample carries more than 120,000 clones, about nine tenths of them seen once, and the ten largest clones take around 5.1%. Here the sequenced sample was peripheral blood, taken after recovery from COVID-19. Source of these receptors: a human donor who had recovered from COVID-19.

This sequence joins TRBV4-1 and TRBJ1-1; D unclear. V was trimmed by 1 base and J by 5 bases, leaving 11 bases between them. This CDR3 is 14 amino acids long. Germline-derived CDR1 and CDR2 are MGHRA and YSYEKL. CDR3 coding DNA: TGCGCCAGCAGCCAAGTAGAGACACGGACTGAAGCTTTCTTT. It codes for CASSQVETRTEAFF.

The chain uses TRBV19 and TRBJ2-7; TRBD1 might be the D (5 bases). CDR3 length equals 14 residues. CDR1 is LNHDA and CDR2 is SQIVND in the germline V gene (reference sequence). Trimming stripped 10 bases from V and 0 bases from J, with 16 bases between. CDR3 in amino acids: CATRYDRLSYEQYF. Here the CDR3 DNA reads TGTGCCACCCGCTACGACAGACTCTCCTACGAGCAGTACTTC.

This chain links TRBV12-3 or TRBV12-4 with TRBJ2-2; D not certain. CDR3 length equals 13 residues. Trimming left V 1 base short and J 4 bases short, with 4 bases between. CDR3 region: CASSLGFTGELFF. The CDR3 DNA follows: TGTGCCAGCAGTTTAGGGTTCACCGGGGAGCTGTTTTTT.

DNA of the CDR3: TGTGCCAGCTCCCTTTTAGGCAATCAGCCCCAGCATTTT. Its translation is CASSLLGNQPQHF. V gene TRBV27 combines with J gene TRBJ1-5, with D unclear. The CDR3 spans 13 residues. With 8 bases removed from V and 2 bases from J, the gap between germline ends came to 10 bases. Germline V gives CDR1 MNHEY, CDR2 SMNVEV (reference sequence).

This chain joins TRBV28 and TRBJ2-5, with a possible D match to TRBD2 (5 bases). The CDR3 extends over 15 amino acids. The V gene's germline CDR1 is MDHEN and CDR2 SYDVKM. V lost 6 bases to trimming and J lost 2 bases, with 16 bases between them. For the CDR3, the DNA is TGTGCCAGCAGCACACATCTAGGACTGCAAGAGACCCAGTACTTC. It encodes CASSTHLGLQETQYF.

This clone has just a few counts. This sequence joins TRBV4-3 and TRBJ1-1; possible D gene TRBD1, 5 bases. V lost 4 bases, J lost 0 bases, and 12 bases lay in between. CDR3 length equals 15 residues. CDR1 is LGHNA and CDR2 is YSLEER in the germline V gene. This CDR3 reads CASSPDWGMNTEAFF. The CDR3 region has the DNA TGCGCCAGCAGCCCCGACTGGGGGATGAACACTGAAGCTTTCTTT.

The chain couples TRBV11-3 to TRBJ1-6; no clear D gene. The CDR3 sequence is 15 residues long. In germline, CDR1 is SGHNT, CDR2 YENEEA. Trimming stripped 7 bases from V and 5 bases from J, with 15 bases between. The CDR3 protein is CASTGGGEDNSPLHF. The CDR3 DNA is TGTGCCAGCACCGGTGGTGGTGAGGATAATTCACCCCTCCACTTT.

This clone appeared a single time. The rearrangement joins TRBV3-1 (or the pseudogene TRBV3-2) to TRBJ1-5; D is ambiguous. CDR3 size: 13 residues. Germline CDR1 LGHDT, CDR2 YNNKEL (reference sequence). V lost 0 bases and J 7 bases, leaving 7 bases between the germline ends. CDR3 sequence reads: CASSQDRRQPQHF. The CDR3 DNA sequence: TGTGCCAGCAGCCAAGATAGGAGGCAGCCCCAGCATTTT.

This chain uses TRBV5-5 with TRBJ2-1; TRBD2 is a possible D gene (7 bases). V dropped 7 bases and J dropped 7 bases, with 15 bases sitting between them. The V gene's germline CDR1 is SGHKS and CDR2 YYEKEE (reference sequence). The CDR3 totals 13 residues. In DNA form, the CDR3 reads TGTGCCAGCTGGAGGGGGGGCTGGAATGAGCAGTTCTTC. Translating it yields CASWRGGWNEQFF.

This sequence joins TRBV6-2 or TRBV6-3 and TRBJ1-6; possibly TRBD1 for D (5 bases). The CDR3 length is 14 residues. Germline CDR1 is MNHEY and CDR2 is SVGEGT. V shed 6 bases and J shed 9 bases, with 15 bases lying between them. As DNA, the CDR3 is TGTGCCAGCAGCTTCCGGGGCACAAGTTCACCCCTCCACTTT. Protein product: CASSFRGTSSPLHF.

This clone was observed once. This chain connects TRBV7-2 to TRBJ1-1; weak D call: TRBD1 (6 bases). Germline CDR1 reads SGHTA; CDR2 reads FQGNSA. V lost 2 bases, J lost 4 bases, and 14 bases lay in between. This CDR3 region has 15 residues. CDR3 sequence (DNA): TGTGCCAGCAGCTTATCGGGGCAGGGGCCCACTGAAGCTTTCTTT. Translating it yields CASSLSGQGPTEAFF.

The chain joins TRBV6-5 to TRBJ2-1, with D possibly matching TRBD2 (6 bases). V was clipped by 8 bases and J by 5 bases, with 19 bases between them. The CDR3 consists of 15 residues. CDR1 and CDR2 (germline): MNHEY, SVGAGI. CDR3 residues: CASVRTGGINNEQFF. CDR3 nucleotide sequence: TGTGCCAGCGTAAGGACCGGGGGAATCAACAATGAGCAGTTCTTC.

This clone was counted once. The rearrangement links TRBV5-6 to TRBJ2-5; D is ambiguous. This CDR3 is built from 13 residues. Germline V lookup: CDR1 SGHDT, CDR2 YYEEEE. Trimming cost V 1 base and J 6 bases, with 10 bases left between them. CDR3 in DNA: TGTGCCAGCAGCTTGCCCGGAAGCAAGACCCAGTACTTC. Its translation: CASSLPGSKTQYF.